This T cell receptor (beta chain) was captured in a study of control samples from healthy donors and cancer patients. Sequencing used immunoSEQ multiplex PCR; TCRdb keeps in-frame clones, though not all of them. Of about 38,000 clones listed, 80% to 90% were seen once; the top ten hold 20% to 25%. The CDR3 consists of 12 residues. Germline CDR1 reads LGHDT; CDR2 reads YNNKEL (reference sequence). Trimming shortened V by 2 bases and J by 4 bases, and 3 bases separated the two germline ends. The rearrangement uses TRBV3-1 (or the pseudogene TRBV3-2) and TRBJ2-1; D not certain. The specimen was PBMCs. The sequence came from a woman aged 55 to 70 with lung cancer. The chain's CDR3 is CASSQTYNEQFF. The CDR3 DNA follows: TGTGCCAGCAGCCAAACGTACAATGAGCAGTTCTTC.